The present entry profiles one T cell receptor (beta chain) with its context. The entry originates in a study of shared clonotypes between healthy human individuals. At the level of the study: CD4 naive cells filled three plates per donor, CD4 memory three, CD8 naive two and CD8 memory one.

With 1 base removed from V and 4 bases from J, the gap between germline ends came to 17 bases. This CDR3 comprises 17 residues. Germline V lookup: CDR1 LGHNA, CDR2 YSLEER. It was across several immunoSEQ plates that each subset's genomic DNA was evenly split. Using about 190 ng DNA, approximately 30,000 T cell genomes, the sorted-subset replicate PCRs were run. Only in-frame clones appear in the TCRdb table, and some are missing; sequencing was by immunoSEQ multiplex PCR. The sample consists of about 2.1 million clones, about 93% of them appearing once. Naive CD8 cells lacked CD45RO, underwent positive selection for CCR7 and left out terminally differentiated effector memory CD45RA+ cells.

V usage is TRBV4-3 and J usage is TRBJ2-1; TRBD2 might be the D (6 bases). The origin of this receptor is a young man in good health. Some clones in this sample may be carry-over from other donors' samples. The source material was naive CD8+ T cells from PBMCs. The CDR3 bases are TGCGCCAGCAGCCAAGGCCCAGCGGGCACTCTTTACAATGAGCAGTTCTTC. Protein: CASSQGPAGTLYNEQFF.